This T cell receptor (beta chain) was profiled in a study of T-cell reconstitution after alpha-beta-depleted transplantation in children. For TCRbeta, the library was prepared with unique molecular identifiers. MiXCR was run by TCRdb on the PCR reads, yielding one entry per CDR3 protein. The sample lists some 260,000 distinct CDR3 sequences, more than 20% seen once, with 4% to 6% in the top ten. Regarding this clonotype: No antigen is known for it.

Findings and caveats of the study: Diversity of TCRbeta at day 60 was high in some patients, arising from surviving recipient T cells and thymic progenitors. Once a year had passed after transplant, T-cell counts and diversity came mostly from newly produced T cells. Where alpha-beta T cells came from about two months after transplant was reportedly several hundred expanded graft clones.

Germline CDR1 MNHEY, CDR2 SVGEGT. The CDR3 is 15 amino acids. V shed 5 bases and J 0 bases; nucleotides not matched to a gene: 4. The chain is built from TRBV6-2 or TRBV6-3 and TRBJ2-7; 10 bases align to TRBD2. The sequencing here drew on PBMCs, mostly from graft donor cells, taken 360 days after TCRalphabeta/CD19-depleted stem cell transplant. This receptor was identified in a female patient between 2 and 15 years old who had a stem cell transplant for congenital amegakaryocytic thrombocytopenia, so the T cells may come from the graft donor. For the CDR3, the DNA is TGTGCCAGCAGTACAAGGACTAGCGGCTCCTACGAGCAGTACTTC. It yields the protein CASSTRTSGSYEQYF.